The 20 T cell receptor beta chains in this list originate from one sample, sequenced in a study of T cell responses to AZD1222 COVID-19 vaccine. Libraries were prepared by immunoSEQ multiplex PCR; TCRdb keeps only in-frame clonotypes and omits some of them. The table includes around 110,000 clones, about 90% detected once. The sample in question was peripheral blood, obtained 28 days after the second AZD1222 dose. The receptors derive from an adult who received the AZD1222 COVID-19 vaccine.

This clone has just one count. The CDR3 reads CASSPDRDNQPQHF. The CDR3 region has the DNA TGTGCCAGCAGTCCCGACAGGGATAATCAGCCCCAGCATTTT. V usage is TRBV6-4 and J usage is TRBJ1-5, with 7 positions matching TRBD1. Germline V gene lookup returns CDR1 MRHNA and CDR2 SNTAGT. V lost 5 bases to trimming and J lost 4 bases; unmatched junction nucleotides: 5. The CDR3 runs 14 residues.

The rearrangement joins TRBV2 to TRBJ2-7, with D unclear. The V gene's germline CDR1 is SNHLY and CDR2 FYNNEI. The V and J ends lost 2 bases and 8 bases respectively, with 10 bases between them. The CDR3 length is 12 residues. CDR3 amino acids: CASSESPNKQYF. In DNA form, the CDR3 reads TGTGCCAGCAGTGAATCTCCTAATAAGCAGTACTTC. The full variable domain, in which reference TRBV2 and TRBJ2-7 provide the parts outside the CDR3, is EPEVTQTPSHQVTQMGQEVILRCVPISNHLYFYWYRQILGQKVEFLVSFYNNEISEKSEIFDDQFSVERPDGSNFTLKIRSTKLEDSAMYFCASSESPNKQYFGPGTRLTVT.

The count of this clone is one. The chain carries TRBV10-3 and TRBJ2-5; possibly TRBD2 for D (6 bases). V was shortened by 4 bases and J by 5 bases, with 11 bases between the two germline ends. The CDR3 is 13 amino acids. Germline-derived CDR1 and CDR2 are ENHRY and SYGVKD. The CDR3 loop reads CAISGMEGETQYF. In nucleotides, the CDR3 is TGTGCCATCAGTGGAATGGAGGGCGAGACCCAGTACTTC.

The rearrangement uses TRBV19 and TRBJ2-1; 11 nucleotides line up with TRBD2. CDR1 and CDR2 (germline): LNHDA, SQIVND (reference sequence). V lost 0 bases, J lost 8 bases, and 3 bases stayed unmatched. CDR3 length equals 15 residues. The CDR3 DNA reads as TGTGCCAGTAGTATAGATAGCGGGAGGGCCCATGAGCAGTTCTTC. It codes for CASSIDSGRAHEQFF.

The chain recombines TRBV6-5 with TRBJ1-4, with TRBD1 matching 8 bases. Per the germline V gene, CDR1 is MNHEY and CDR2 is SVGAGI. The CDR3 runs to 15 residues. Germline trimming cut 4 bases from V and 7 bases from J; bases unmatched to any gene: 8. DNA of the CDR3: TGTGCCAGCAGTTCCGGACAGGGAGGGAGTGAAAAACTGTTTTTT. Translated, it gives CASSSGQGGSEKLFF.

This clone was observed once. The chain has TRBV27 and TRBJ1-5, with no clear D. CDR3 length equals 15 residues. Trimming took 7 bases from V and 1 from J, leaving 14 bases between them. From germline, CDR1 is MNHEY and CDR2 SMNVEV (reference sequence). For the CDR3, the DNA is TGTGCCAGCATTCGGACGGCGGGAAGCAATCAGCCCCAGCATTTT. Translated: CASIRTAGSNQPQHF.

The chain couples TRBV5-1 to TRBJ2-7, with TRBD1 identical over 10 bases. Germline lookup yields CDR1 SGHRS and CDR2 YFSETQ. CDR3 size: 14 residues. J gave up 4 bases and V 0 bases, and 1 base lay outside the gene matches. The CDR3 loop reads CASSLGQGAYEQYF. The CDR3 DNA reads TGCGCCAGCAGCTTGGGACAGGGGGCGTACGAGCAGTACTTC.

This chain connects TRBV29-1 to TRBJ2-3; D may be TRBD2 (5 bases). In germline, CDR1 is SQVTM, CDR2 ANQGSEA. Between the trimmed V and J ends, which lost 6 bases and 0 bases, there was a span of 10 bases. This CDR3 has 13 amino acids. CDR3: CSVGVTSTDTQYF. CDR3 sequence (DNA): TGCAGCGTCGGGGTAACTAGCACAGATACGCAGTATTTT.

The chain is built from TRBV4-2 and TRBJ2-7, with 8 nucleotides matching TRBD2. There are 15 residues in the CDR3. Germline assignment: CDR1 LGHNA and CDR2 YNFKEQ. The V and J ends lost 1 base and 1 base, in that order; junction bases with no gene match: 3. The CDR3 reads CASSQGGTRSYEQYF. The CDR3 DNA is TGTGCCAGCAGCCAAGGCGGGACTAGATCCTACGAGCAGTACTTC.

The rearrangement joins TRBV5-1 to TRBJ2-1; the match to TRBD1 covers 9 bases. Germline CDR1 is SGHRS and CDR2 is YFSETQ. The J segment lost 10 bases and the V segment lost 0 bases, leaving 8 bases of the junction unmatched. The CDR3 spans 15 residues. The CDR3 DNA sequence: TGCGCCAGCAGCTTGGCGGGACAGGGATCCGAGGAGCAGTTCTTC. As protein: CASSLAGQGSEEQFF.

The gene calls are TRBV2 and TRBJ2-7, with 10 bases that match TRBD1. Germline V gene lookup returns CDR1 SNHLY and CDR2 FYNNEI. The length of the CDR3 is 14 residues. Trimming cost V 4 bases and J 5 bases; bases outside gene matches: 5. CDR3 region: CASSADRGFNEQYF. In DNA form, the CDR3 reads TGTGCCAGCAGTGCGGACAGGGGGTTCAACGAGCAGTACTTC.

The chain uses TRBV3-1 (or the pseudogene TRBV3-2) and TRBJ1-4; the D gene is possibly TRBD1 (6 bases). The CDR3 has 13 residues. CDR1 and CDR2 (germline): LGHDT, YNNKEL (reference sequence). V lost 5 bases and J lost 8, with 12 bases in between. CDR3 nucleotides: TGTGCCAGCAGCGCCCAGGGGAGGGAAAAACTGTTTTTT. Its translation: CASSAQGREKLFF.

V gene TRBV4-2 combines with J gene TRBJ2-1; TRBD2 matches 9 bases. With V trimmed by 3 bases and J by 5 bases, 5 bases remained unmatched. Germline lookup yields CDR1 LGHNA and CDR2 YNFKEQ. The CDR3 loop spans 15 amino acids. CDR3 nucleotides: TGTGCCAGCAGCCAGGTTAGCGGGGGCAACAATGAGCAGTTCTTC. Translation: CASSQVSGGNNEQFF.

The chain employs TRBV2 and TRBJ2-3; 12 bases are a match to TRBD2. With 10 bases clipped from V and 5 bases from J, the junction kept 10 bases outside the gene matches. The CDR3 loop spans 15 amino acids. CDR1 SNHLY and CDR2 FYNNEI come from the germline V gene. The CDR3 coding sequence is TGTGCCACCTTAAAGCTAGCGGGAGGGGAAGATACGCAGTATTTT. This encodes CATLKLAGGEDTQYF.

The chain is built from TRBV6-2 or TRBV6-3 and TRBJ2-3, with 11 bases lining up with TRBD2. The CDR3 loop spans 15 amino acids. The junction had 5 bases not matched to a gene; V was cut back by 5 bases and J by 4 bases. The germline CDR1 and CDR2 sequences are MNHEY and SVGEGT. In nucleotides, the CDR3 is TGTGCCAGCAGTCTGACTAGCGGGGAGGCAGATACGCAGTATTTT. Translating it yields CASSLTSGEADTQYF.

The rearrangement joins TRBV5-5 to TRBJ2-1; 8 bases match TRBD2. The CDR3 spans 16 residues. V was pared by 4 bases and J by 0 bases, with 6 bases of the junction left unmatched. Germline CDR1 and CDR2: SGHKS and YYEKEE (reference sequence). The CDR3 sequence is CASSTTAGVSYNEQFF. DNA for the CDR3: TGTGCCAGCAGCACCACAGCGGGAGTCTCCTACAATGAGCAGTTCTTC.

The chain uses TRBV6-5 and TRBJ1-2; D is ambiguous. This CDR3 comprises 13 residues. Trimming took off 5 bases at V and 3 bases at J, with 10 bases between the two ends. Germline values: CDR1 MNHEY, CDR2 SVGAGI. The CDR3 region has the DNA TGTGCCAGCAGTCCCCAGGCTGACTATGGCTACACCTTC. It codes for CASSPQADYGYTF.

This rearrangement joins TRBV6-5 to TRBJ2-5; D not resolved. Between the trimmed V and J ends, which lost 7 bases and 5 bases, there was a span of 11 bases. CDR1 and CDR2 (germline): MNHEY, SVGAGI. This CDR3 spans 12 amino acids. CDR3 coding DNA: TGTGCCAGCACTGTCCTCGGGGAGACCCAGTACTTC. It codes for CASTVLGETQYF.

This chain links TRBV7-9 with TRBJ2-7; D remains unclear. The CDR3 consists of 11 residues. V shed 4 bases and J shed 4 bases, with 5 bases lying between them. Germline CDR1 reads SEHNR; CDR2 reads FQNEAQ (reference sequence). The CDR3 is CASSSAYEQYF. CDR3 nucleotide sequence: TGTGCCAGCAGCTCAGCATACGAGCAGTACTTC.

This chain uses TRBV3-1 (or the pseudogene TRBV3-2) with TRBJ2-3; 10 bases map to TRBD2. The ends lost 3 bases at V and 4 bases at J; junction bases unmatched: 7. In germline, CDR1 is LGHDT, CDR2 YNNKEL (reference sequence). The CDR3 is made up of 16 amino acids. The CDR3 here is CASSHPSGSSPDTQYF. CDR3 coding DNA: TGTGCCAGCAGCCACCCTAGCGGGAGTAGTCCAGATACGCAGTATTTT.